This entry lists 4 T cell receptor beta chains sequenced from one sample in a study of blood T cell repertoires in COVID-19. Assay used: immunoSEQ multiplex PCR; TCRdb lists only in-frame clones, some missing. The repertoire holds roughly 230,000 clones, with roughly 85% as singletons. The specimen sequenced was peripheral blood. All receptors come from a man in his fifties or sixties with COVID-19, enrolled during active disease.

The chain carries TRBV15 and TRBJ2-4; 10 nucleotides match TRBD1. J was trimmed by 1 base and V by 3 bases; bases with no gene match: 6. Germline V gene data show CDR1 as LNHNV and CDR2 as YYDKDF (reference sequence). The CDR3 is 17 residues long. DNA of the CDR3: TGTGCCACCAGCAGCGACAGGGGGCAGGTGGCCAAAAACATTCAGTACTTC. Its translation is CATSSDRGQVAKNIQYF.

This chain joins TRBV6-5 and TRBJ1-1; 8 bases fit TRBD1. The V segment lost 8 bases and the J segment 4 bases; nucleotides outside the gene matches: 6. This CDR3 contains 13 residues. Germline V gene data show CDR1 as MNHEY and CDR2 as SVGAGI. The DNA for the CDR3 is TGTGCCAGCCTTAGACAGGGGAGCACTGAAGCTTTCTTT. Protein: CASLRQGSTEAFF.

The J gene is TRBJ1-2, the V gene TRBV28; perhaps TRBD1 as D (5 bases). V was cut by 6 bases and J by 3 bases, with 14 bases left in between. Looked up from germline, CDR1 is MDHEN and CDR2 is SYDVKM. There are 14 residues in the CDR3. CDR3 residues: CASSPRQGYYGYTF. The CDR3 DNA follows: TGTGCCAGCAGCCCCCGGCAGGGCTACTATGGCTACACCTTC.

The J gene is TRBJ2-6, the V gene TRBV5-1; 9 nucleotides line up with TRBD1. In germline, CDR1 is SGHRS, CDR2 YFSETQ. The CDR3 spans 16 residues. J lost 4 bases, V lost 4 bases, and 6 bases had no gene match. The CDR3 is CASSTYRGPGANVLTF. The DNA for the CDR3 is TGCGCCAGCAGCACTTACAGGGGGCCAGGGGCCAACGTCCTGACTTTC.